This T cell receptor (beta chain) emerged from a study of identical twins. Regarding the study as a whole: Models underpredicted monozygotic twin sharing of out-of-frame TCR alpha.

TCRdb used MiXCR to reprocess the 5' RACE reads, holding one entry per CDR3 protein. The sample yields 200,000 to 250,000 distinct CDR3 sequences, 6% to 8.5% seen once. Trimming removed 5 bases at V and 2 bases at J, with 10 bases between. Germline values: CDR1 LNHNV, CDR2 YYDKDF (reference sequence). The CDR3 consists of 13 residues. To note about this clonotype: The antigen remains unidentified.

The sample also formed part of further work on yellow fever vaccine responses in identical twins.

The TCR sequence derives from a young woman in good health. The chain is built from TRBV15 and TRBJ2-7; D uncertain. The sequenced material came from CD8+ T cells sorted from blood. The CDR3 sequence: CATSPTPAYEQYF. The DNA of the CDR3 is TGTGCCACCAGCCCGACGCCCGCCTACGAGCAGTACTTC. Variable domain in full (rest from reference TRBV15 and TRBJ2-7): DAMVIQNPRYQVTQFGKPVTLSCSQTLNHNVMYWYQQKSSQAPKLLFHYYDKDFNNEADTPDNFQSRRPNTSFCFLDIRSPGLGDTAMYLCATSPTPAYEQYFGPGTRLTVT.